This TCR beta chain was sequenced in a study of cytomegalovirus exposure and HLA in healthy donors. The CDR3 totals 12 residues. Germline V gives CDR1 SGHNT, CDR2 YYREEE (reference sequence). V was cut by 4 bases and J by 4 bases, with 7 bases left in between. Primers for the PCR totalled 60 Vbeta and 13 Jbeta. Profiled with immunoSEQ multiplex PCR; TCRdb holds only in-frame clones, not every one. The repertoire consists of about 230,000 clones, with 75% to 85% occurring once and the leading ten covering around 2.9%. The sequence was collected from a woman aged 60-75 years in good health and CMV-seropositive. The V and J genes are TRBV5-4 and TRBJ2-3; possibly TRBD1 for D (5 bases). The sequenced sample was PBMCs. This CDR3 reads CASSGAPDTQYF. CDR3 coding DNA: TGTGCCAGCAGCGGGGCCCCAGATACGCAGTATTTT.